This T cell receptor beta chain was recorded in a study of Ad26.COV2.S vaccination and SARS-CoV-2 variants. Across the whole study: Enrolled in COV1001, the donor was in the Ad26.COV2.S trial arm, which received the vaccine. Findings and limits, study-wide: Similar non-spike TCR breadth was seen in vaccine and placebo recipients. Measures of TCR breadth and depth may have fallen short of total T cell responses. Reports say spike-specific CD8+ and CD4+ T cell responses covered substantial breadth after vaccination.

Described treatment: roughly 18 received Ad26.COV2.S at low or high dose, single or two shots; about 5 received placebo; per-sample allocation not given. Sampling took place 63 days after the first vaccine or placebo injection. Note on this clone: Its matching antigen is unknown.

Looked up from germline, CDR1 is MNHEY and CDR2 is SMNVEV (reference sequence). The CDR3 has 13 amino acids. Trimming shortened V by 2 bases and J by 5 bases, and 7 bases separated the two germline ends. Clones were read by immunoSEQ multiplex PCR, and TCRdb kept only the in-frame ones, dropping some. The sample lists more than 300,000 clones; approximately 86% were seen once. The material sequenced was peripheral blood, taken in a trial of Ad26.COV2.S vaccine versus placebo. The sequence was obtained from a person between 18 and 60 years old who received the Ad26.COV2.S COVID-19 vaccine or a placebo. V is TRBV27 and J is TRBJ1-5, with D unresolved. CDR3 in amino acids: CASSLAGDQPQHF. CDR3 DNA: TGTGCCAGCAGTTTAGCGGGAGATCAGCCCCAGCATTTT.